The rows below give T cell receptor beta chains drawn from one sample of a study of shared clonotypes between healthy human individuals. This table comes from immunoSEQ multiplex PCR, and its TCRdb copy is limited to in-frame clones, with some not included. There are some 1 million clones in the sample; about 74% occur only once, and approximately 1.5% lies in the top ten. Sequencing was carried out using memory CD4+ T cells sorted from blood. The receptor set was obtained from a young man in good health. Both conserved end residues are part of each CDR3. A D gene is named only where the DNA matches it firmly. For some rows the clone size is stated as once, few or many, or as a class when expanded; others skip it.

cdr3_nt cdr3_aa v_call clone_size d_call j_call
TGCGCCAGCAGCTTGGGGCCGGGACTGACAACCTACGAGCAGTACTTC CASSLGPGLTTYEQYF TRBV5-1 NA NA TRBJ2-7
TGTGCCAGCAGCTGGGGACAGACGGATAGGGCTTTCTTT CASSWGQTDRAFF TRBV5-6 NA TRBD1 TRBJ1-1
TGTGCCAGCAGTTTAAAGTATAATAGCAATCAGCCCCAGCATTTT CASSLKYNSNQPQHF TRBV27 few NA TRBJ1-5
TGTGCCAGCAGCTCCAGGATCTCTGGAAACACCATATATTTT CASSSRISGNTIYF TRBV7-3 NA NA TRBJ1-3
TGTGCCAGCAGCCAACTCTATAGCGGGGGGTCTGGGGCCAACGTCCTGACTTTC CASSQLYSGGSGANVLTF TRBV14 NA TRBD2 TRBJ2-6
TGTGCCAGCAGCCTCCCGGGGGAACAGTACTTC CASSLPGEQYF TRBV7-2 NA NA TRBJ2-7
TGTGCCAGCAGTGCCAGGGCCCCTGAAGCTTTCTTT CASSARAPEAFF TRBV2 few NA TRBJ1-1
TGTGCCAGCAGCCAAAGCGGGAGCATCATCTACAATGAGCAGTTCTTC CASSQSGSIIYNEQFF TRBV14 NA TRBD2 TRBJ2-1
TGTGCCAGCAGTTGGGGGGGCCCGGGATATGGCTACACCTTC CASSWGGPGYGYTF TRBV28 NA NA TRBJ1-2
TGCGCCAGCAGCTTGGAAGGGGGCTATGGCTACACCTTC CASSLEGGYGYTF TRBV5-1 NA NA TRBJ1-2
TGTGCCAGCAGCAGTCCAGAAGAGGGGGAGCCAGAGACCCAGTACTTC CASSSPEEGEPETQYF TRBV28 NA NA TRBJ2-5
TGTGCCAGCAGGGAATATGGGACTAGCGGGAGAAGTGAGCAGTTCTTC CASREYGTSGRSEQFF TRBV11-2 NA TRBD2 TRBJ2-1
TGTGCCAGCAGCCAAGTAGCCGCAGGGGTGGGGACCGGGGAGCTGTTTTTT CASSQVAAGVGTGELFF TRBV4-2 NA NA TRBJ2-2
TGCGCCAGCAGTGAGCGGACTAGCGGCTACAATGAGCAGTTCTTC CASSERTSGYNEQFF TRBV10-1 NA TRBD2 TRBJ2-1
TGTGCCATCACCGAGACAGCAAACTATGGCTACACCTTC CAITETANYGYTF TRBV10-3 NA NA TRBJ1-2
TGCGCCAGCAGTCGTGGATCGGGGAACATGCAAAACATTCAGTACTTC CASSRGSGNMQNIQYF TRBV10-2 NA NA TRBJ2-4
TGTGCCATCAGTGAGCGGGCCCAAGAGACCCAGTACTTC CAISERAQETQYF TRBV10-3 NA NA TRBJ2-5
TGTGCCAGCTCACAACGGGGACAGGGTCTGGACGAGCAGTACTTC CASSQRGQGLDEQYF TRBV18 NA TRBD1 TRBJ2-7
TGTGCCAGCACAGACCTTCGCCCGTACGAGCAGTACTTC CASTDLRPYEQYF TRBV2 NA NA TRBJ2-7
TGTGCCAGCAGTGAAGGAGGGTATAATCAGCCCCAGCATTTT CASSEGGYNQPQHF TRBV2 NA NA TRBJ1-5
TGCGCCAGCAGCCAAGATGGGGGGTGGGCCGGGGAGCTGTTTTTT CASSQDGGWAGELFF TRBV4-3 NA NA TRBJ2-2
TGTGCCAGCAGCCGACAGGGTTTACATCAAGAGACCCAGTACTTC CASSRQGLHQETQYF TRBV5-6 NA TRBD1 TRBJ2-5
TGTGCCAGCAGTTATTCCACGGGACAGGCGACCTACGAGCAGTACTTC CASSYSTGQATYEQYF TRBV6-5 few TRBD1 TRBJ2-7
TGTGCCAGCAGGCTGGGCGGGACTGGGGCCAACGTCCTGACTTTC CASRLGGTGANVLTF TRBV6-4 NA NA TRBJ2-6
TGTGCCAGCAGCCGACGCCCGAAACCGCTCCTCTGTTATGGCTACACCTTC CASSRRPKPLLCYGYTF TRBV11-1 NA NA TRBJ1-2
TGTGCCAGCAGGGGGACAGGATCGAACACTGAAGCTTTCTTT CASRGTGSNTEAFF TRBV11-2 NA TRBD1 TRBJ1-1
TGCGCCAGCAGCTTACAGCCCCGGGAGACCCAGTACTTC CASSLQPRETQYF TRBV5-1 NA NA TRBJ2-5
TGTGCCAGCACCCCGACAGTGAGCTCCTACGAGCAGTACTTC CASTPTVSSYEQYF TRBV2 NA NA TRBJ2-7
TGTGCCAGCAGCGCTCGGGACGGACGATACAATGAGCAGTTCTTC CASSARDGRYNEQFF TRBV9 few NA TRBJ2-1
TGTGCCAGCAGAAACAGAGGTTATAGCAATCAGCCCCAGCATTTT CASRNRGYSNQPQHF TRBV27 NA NA TRBJ1-5
TGTGCCAGCAGTTACGGTAGTGGGGGACTAGGCTATGGCTACACCTTC CASSYGSGGLGYGYTF TRBV6-6 NA NA TRBJ1-2
TGTGCCAGCGGATCATACGAGCAGTACTTC CASGSYEQYF TRBV7-9 NA NA TRBJ2-7
TGTGCCAGCAGTTCCCGGGACAGCAATGAGCAGTTCTTC CASSSRDSNEQFF TRBV27 NA TRBD1 TRBJ2-1
TGTGCCAGCAGTTTAGGACGGCTAGCCAAAAACATTCAGTACTTC CASSLGRLAKNIQYF TRBV6-5 NA NA TRBJ2-4
TGTGCCAGCAGACCCGGGGGGGCAGGGGAGACCCAGTACTTC CASRPGGAGETQYF TRBV28 many TRBD2 TRBJ2-5
TGCGCCAGCAGCCAAGACGGGACAGGGAGTAGCACAGATACGCAGTATTTT CASSQDGTGSSTDTQYF TRBV4-1 NA TRBD1 TRBJ2-3
TGTGCCAGCAGCACAGCAGGGCAGGGTACCCAGTACTTC CASSTAGQGTQYF TRBV14 NA NA TRBJ2-5
TGTGCCAGCAGCTTACTAGCGGGAGGGATCAACACCGGGGAGCTGTTTTTT CASSLLAGGINTGELFF TRBV11-2 NA TRBD2 TRBJ2-2